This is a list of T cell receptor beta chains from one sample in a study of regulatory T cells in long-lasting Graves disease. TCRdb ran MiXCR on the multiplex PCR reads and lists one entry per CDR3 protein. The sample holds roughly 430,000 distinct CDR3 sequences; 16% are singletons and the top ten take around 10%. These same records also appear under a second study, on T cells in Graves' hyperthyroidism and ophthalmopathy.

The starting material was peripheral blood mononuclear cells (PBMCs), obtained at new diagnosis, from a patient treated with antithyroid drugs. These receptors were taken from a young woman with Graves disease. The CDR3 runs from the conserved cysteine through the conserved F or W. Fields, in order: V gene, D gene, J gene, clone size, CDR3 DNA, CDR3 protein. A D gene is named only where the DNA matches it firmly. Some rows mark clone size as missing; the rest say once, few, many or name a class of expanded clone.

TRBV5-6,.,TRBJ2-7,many,TGTGCCAGCAGCTCGGCGGGCTCCGGGCAATACGAGCAGTACTTC,CASSSAGSGQYEQYF
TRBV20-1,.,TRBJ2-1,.,TGCAGTGCTCAACACAGGGAGGGATACAATGAGCAGTTCTTC,CSAQHREGYNEQFF
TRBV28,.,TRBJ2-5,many,TGTGCCAGCAGGGGGACCGTCGGGGAGACCCAGTACTTC,CASRGTVGETQYF
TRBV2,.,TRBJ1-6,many,TGTGCCAGCAGTTACGACGCGGAGGCTAATTCACCCCTCCACTTT,CASSYDAEANSPLHF
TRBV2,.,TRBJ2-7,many,TGTGCCAGCATGGGGGGCCACGAGCAGTACTTC,CASMGGHEQYF
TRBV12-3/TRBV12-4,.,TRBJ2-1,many,TGTGCCAGCAGTTTGCAGAGCACCAATGAGCAGTTCTTC,CASSLQSTNEQFF
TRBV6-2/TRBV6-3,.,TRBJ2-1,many,TGTGCCAGCAGTTACGAAAAAGCCTACAATGAGCAGTTCTTC,CASSYEKAYNEQFF
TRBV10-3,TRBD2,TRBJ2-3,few,TGTGCCATCAGTGAACTAGCGGCTAGCACAGATACGCAGTATTTT,CAISELAASTDTQYF
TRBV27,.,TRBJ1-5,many,TGTGCCAGCAGTTTCAGTGATAGCAATCAGCCCCAGCATTTT,CASSFSDSNQPQHF
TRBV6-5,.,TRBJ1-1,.,TGTGCCAGCAGTTACTCGTTGGGGGCTGACACTGAAGCTTTCTTT,CASSYSLGADTEAFF
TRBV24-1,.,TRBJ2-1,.,TGTGCCACCAGTGATTTGTCGGGAACGGGGAATGAGCAGTTCTTC,CATSDLSGTGNEQFF
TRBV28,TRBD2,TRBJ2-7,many,TGTGCCAGCAGACACCTAGCGGGGACCTACGAGCAGTACTTC,CASRHLAGTYEQYF
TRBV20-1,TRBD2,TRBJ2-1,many,TGCAGTGCTAGAGATGCGGGGGGCTCCTACAATGAGCAGTTCTTC,CSARDAGGSYNEQFF
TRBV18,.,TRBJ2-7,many,TGTGCCAGCTCACCTTATACAGCTTCCTACGAGCAGTACTTC,CASSPYTASYEQYF
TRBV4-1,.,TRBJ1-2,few,TGCGCCAGCAGCCAAGATTTGGGGCACGCTAACTATGGCTACACCTTC,CASSQDLGHANYGYTF
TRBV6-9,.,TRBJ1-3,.,TGTGCCAGCAGTTACTTGCGAGGGGTCTCTGGAAACACCATATATTTT,CASSYLRGVSGNTIYF
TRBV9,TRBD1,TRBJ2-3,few,TGTGCCAGCAGCTCCCCCCGGGACAGACCCTCCACAGATACGCAGTATTTT,CASSSPRDRPSTDTQYF
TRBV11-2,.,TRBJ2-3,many,TGTGCCAGCAGCCCTAGGGGGGCTAGTCGAAATACAGATACGCAGTATTTT,CASSPRGASRNTDTQYF
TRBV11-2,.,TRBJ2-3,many,TGTGCCAGCAGCCGCCGGGGAACAGATACGCAGTATTTT,CASSRRGTDTQYF
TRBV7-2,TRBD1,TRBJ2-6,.,TGTGCCAGCAGCTATGACAGGGTAAATCTTTACGGGGCCAACGTCCTGACTTTC,CASSYDRVNLYGANVLTF
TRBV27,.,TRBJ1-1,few,TGTGCCAGCAGTTTATCAGCGGGGATGAACACTGAAGCTTTCTTT,CASSLSAGMNTEAFF
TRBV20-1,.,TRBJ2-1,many,TGCAGTGCTAGGTTTTGGACAGATGAGCAGTTCTTC,CSARFWTDEQFF
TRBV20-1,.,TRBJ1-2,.,TGCAGTGCTGGGGTCTACACCTTC,CSAGVYTF
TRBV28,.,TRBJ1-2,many,TGTGCCAGCAGTTTCCTCAGCCGGATCTATGGCTACACCTTC,CASSFLSRIYGYTF
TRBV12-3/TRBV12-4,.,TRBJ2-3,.,TGTGCCAGCACTTCGGCTTATACGCAGTATTTT,CASTSAYTQYF
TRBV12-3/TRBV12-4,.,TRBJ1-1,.,TGTGCCAGCAGTTCCCGGACCAGCACTGAAGCTTTCTTT,CASSSRTSTEAFF
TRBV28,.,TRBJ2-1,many,TGTGCCAGCAGTTCGCAGATTACCTCCTACAATGAGCAGTTCTTC,CASSSQITSYNEQFF
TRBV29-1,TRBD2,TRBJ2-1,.,TGCAGCGTCGGGTCGGGACTAGCGGCCTCCTACGAGCAGTTCTTC,CSVGSGLAASYEQFF
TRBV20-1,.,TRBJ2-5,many,TGCAGTGCCCCCCCCCCGGCAGCAGGACGTGGGGGAGAGACCCAGTACTTC,CSAPPPAAGRGGETQYF
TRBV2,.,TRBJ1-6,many,TGTGCCAGCAGTCCGTTAGAAAATTCACCCCTCCACTTT,CASSPLENSPLHF
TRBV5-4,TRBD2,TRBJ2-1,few,TGTGCCAGCAGAGGGTTGACTAGCGGGAGACGGGACTACAATGAGCAGTTCTTC,CASRGLTSGRRDYNEQFF
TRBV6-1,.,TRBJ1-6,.,TGTGCCAGCAGTCCGAGACGGGCCGGCCCCTATAATTCACCCCTCCACTTT,CASSPRRAGPYNSPLHF
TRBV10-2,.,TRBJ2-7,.,TGCGCCAGCAGTGAACCGAGAACGGGAGAGCAGTACTTC,CASSEPRTGEQYF
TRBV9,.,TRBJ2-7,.,TGTGCCAGCAGCACCTCGCCGAGGAAGGACGAGCAGTACTTC,CASSTSPRKDEQYF
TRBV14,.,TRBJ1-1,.,TGTGCCAGCAGCCAAGATCCAGACTGGAACACTGAAGCTTTCTTT,CASSQDPDWNTEAFF
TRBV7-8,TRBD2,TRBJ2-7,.,TGTGCCAGCAGCGGCCGGGCCCTACAAATAGCGGGAGTTCGGTGGGAATCCTACGAGCAGTACTTC,CASSGRALQIAGVRWESYEQYF
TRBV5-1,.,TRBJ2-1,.,TGCGCCAGCAGCGCCGGACTCCTGAACTATGAGCAGTTCTTC,CASSAGLLNYEQFF
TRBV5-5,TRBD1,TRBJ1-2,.,TGTGCCAGCAGCTTGAAGGTGGGGACAGTAGGCTCTGGCTACACCTTC,CASSLKVGTVGSGYTF
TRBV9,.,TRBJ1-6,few,TGTGCCAGCAGCGGAGGGGTGAGCGGTTCACCCCTCCACTTT,CASSGGVSGSPLHF
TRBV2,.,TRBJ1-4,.,TGTGCCAGCAGCAAAGACAGGCCTCACACTAATGAAAAACTGTTTTTT,CASSKDRPHTNEKLFF
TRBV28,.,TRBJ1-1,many,TGTGCCAGCAGCAGGTCACGCCCTGAAGCTTTCTTT,CASSRSRPEAFF
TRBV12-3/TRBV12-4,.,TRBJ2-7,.,TGTGCCAGCGTCCCAAAGGCGGGATCCTACGAGCAGTACTTC,CASVPKAGSYEQYF
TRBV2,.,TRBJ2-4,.,TGTGCCAGCAGTGAAGCGGCAGGGAGCGAAAACATTCAGTACTTC,CASSEAAGSENIQYF
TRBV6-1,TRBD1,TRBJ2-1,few,TGTGCCAGCATCCTAAAACCCCCGGGACAGGGTGTCAATGAGCAGTTCTTC,CASILKPPGQGVNEQFF
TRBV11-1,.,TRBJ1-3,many,TGTGCCAGCAGCTTACCCCCTTTAGGGGCCTCTGGAAACACCATATATTTT,CASSLPPLGASGNTIYF
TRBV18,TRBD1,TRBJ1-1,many,TGTGCCAGCTCTCGACAGGGGACGAACACTGAAGCTTTCTTT,CASSRQGTNTEAFF
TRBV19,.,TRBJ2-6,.,TGTGCCAGTAGAGGACTCCTCTCTGGGGCCAACGTCCTGACTTTC,CASRGLLSGANVLTF
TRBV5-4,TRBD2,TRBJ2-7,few,TGTGCCAGCAGCTTAAGTACTAGCGGATCCGACGGGCAGTACTTC,CASSLSTSGSDGQYF